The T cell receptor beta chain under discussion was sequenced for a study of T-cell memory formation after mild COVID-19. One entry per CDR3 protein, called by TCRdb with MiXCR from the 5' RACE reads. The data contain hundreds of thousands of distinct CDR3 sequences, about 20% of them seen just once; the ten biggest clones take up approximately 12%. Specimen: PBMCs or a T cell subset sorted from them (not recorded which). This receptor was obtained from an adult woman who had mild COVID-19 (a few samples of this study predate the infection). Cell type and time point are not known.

CDR3 DNA sequence: TGTGCCAGCAGCCAAAGGAAGATGGGCCAAGAGACCCAGTACTTC. This translates into CASSQRKMGQETQYF. The rearrangement joins TRBV4-2 to TRBJ2-5; D remains unclear. CDR1 and CDR2 (germline): LGHNA, YNFKEQ. V lost 2 bases, J lost 1 base, and 11 bases lay in between. The CDR3 covers 15 residues.